These 14 T cell receptor beta chains originate from one sample sequenced in a study of shared clonotypes between healthy human individuals. Sequencing used immunoSEQ multiplex PCR; TCRdb keeps in-frame clones, though not all of them. The sample has roughly 2 million clones, less than 95% seen once; the top ten hold roughly 1.1%. Naive CD8 cells, CD45RO-negative and positively selected for CCR7, excluded terminally differentiated effector memory CD45RA+ cells. Sample: naive CD8+ T cells sorted from blood. The origin of the receptors is a man between 18 and 29 years old in good health.

The V call is TRBV4-3, the J call TRBJ1-1; 12 bases line up with TRBD1. With 1 base clipped from V and 4 bases from J, the junction kept 7 bases outside the gene matches. This CDR3 region has 17 residues. Per the germline V gene, CDR1 is LGHNA and CDR2 is YSLEER. The DNA for the CDR3 is TGCGCCAGCAGCCAAGGGGGACAGGGGGCTTGGGGCACTGAAGCTTTCTTT. The encoded protein is CASSQGGQGAWGTEAFF.

For this clone: The germline gene is not matched at one end of the junction; a read error may be the cause. This same CDR3 is encoded by further DNA sequences in the sample. J is TRBJ2-1 and V is TRBV7-2; 10 nucleotides align to TRBD2. The CDR3 spans 15 residues. In germline, CDR1 is SGHTA, CDR2 FQGNSA. This chain's CDR3 is CASSLAGVGYNEQFF. The CDR3 DNA reads TGTGCCAGCAGCCTAGCGGGAGTGGGGTACAATGAGCAGTTCTTC.

The chain carries TRBV6-5 and TRBJ2-3; 10 positions agree with TRBD1. The germline CDR1 and CDR2 sequences are MNHEY and SVGAGI. The trim removed 5 bases at V and 4 bases at J, leaving 6 bases unmatched. CDR3 length: 15 amino acids. Here the CDR3 reads CASSRQGALADTQYF. CDR3 in DNA: TGTGCCAGCAGTCGACAGGGGGCGCTTGCAGATACGCAGTATTTT.

This chain uses TRBV2 with TRBJ2-1; no clear D gene. The germline CDR1 and CDR2 sequences are SNHLY and FYNNEI. The CDR3 spans 13 residues. The V gene lost 3 bases and the J gene lost 7 bases, with 10 bases spanning the gap. CDR3 amino acids: CASSDTGYNEQFF. CDR3 nucleotides: TGTGCCAGCAGTGATACTGGGTATAATGAGCAGTTCTTC.

The chain uses TRBV19 and TRBJ1-2, with TRBD1 identical over 7 bases. Germline V lookup: CDR1 LNHDA, CDR2 SQIVND (reference sequence). This CDR3 has 15 residues. The J segment lost 6 bases and the V segment lost 6 bases, leaving 13 bases of the junction unmatched. The CDR3 is CASSGTDDVVHGYTF. DNA of the CDR3: TGTGCCAGTAGCGGGACAGACGACGTCGTTCATGGCTACACCTTC.

V is TRBV2 and J is TRBJ2-7; the match to TRBD1 covers 10 bases. Trimming took 7 bases from V and 3 from J; bases not matched to a gene: 12. Germline CDR1 reads SNHLY; CDR2 reads FYNNEI. The CDR3 runs to 16 residues. CDR3 sequence reads: CASIKGPGQGNYEQYF. The CDR3 coding sequence is TGTGCCAGCATCAAGGGCCCGGGACAGGGGAACTACGAGCAGTACTTC.

This chain uses TRBV19 with TRBJ2-3; D possibly corresponds to TRBD2 (6 bases). V was cut by 3 bases and J by 2 bases, with 12 bases left in between. The CDR3 is 15 amino acids. Germline-derived CDR1 and CDR2 are LNHDA and SQIVND (reference sequence). CDR3 sequence (DNA): TGTGCCAGTAGTATTGGCGGGGTAATCACAGATACGCAGTATTTT. This gives the protein CASSIGGVITDTQYF.

The chain has TRBV27 and TRBJ2-2; D remains unclear. CDR1 is MNHEY and CDR2 is SMNVEV in the germline V gene (reference sequence). V dropped 2 bases and J dropped 8 bases, with 6 bases sitting between them. The CDR3 has 12 residues. Here the CDR3 reads CASSLPRGELFF. The CDR3 coding sequence is TGTGCCAGCAGTTTACCCAGGGGGGAGCTGTTTTTT.

The gene calls are TRBV11-1 and TRBJ2-2; no reliable D call. V dropped 1 base and J dropped 7 bases, with 10 bases sitting between them. This CDR3 has 14 residues. Per germline, CDR1 SGHAT and CDR2 FQDESV (reference sequence). CDR3 sequence reads: CASSLVAYGGELFF. The CDR3 DNA reads TGTGCCAGCAGCTTAGTTGCCTATGGCGGGGAGCTGTTTTTT.

The chain links TRBV2 to TRBJ2-7; D might be TRBD2 (6 bases). The CDR3 covers 14 residues. Per the germline V gene, CDR1 is SNHLY and CDR2 is FYNNEI. Trimming cost V 0 bases and J 3 bases, with 9 bases left between them. CDR3 DNA: TGTGCCAGCAGTGAAGCGAGGGACTTCTACGAGCAGTACTTC. Encoded protein: CASSEARDFYEQYF.

This CDR3 is CAVGGHSHSTQYF. DNA for the CDR3: TGTGCAGTGGGGGGACACTCCCACAGCACGCAGTATTTT. The rearrangement joins TRBV7-7 to TRBJ2-3; perhaps D is TRBD1 or TRBD2 (6 bases each). Looked up from germline, CDR1 is SSHAT and CDR2 is FNYEAQ (reference sequence). The CDR3 sequence is 13 residues long.

Regarding this clone: This sample includes further DNA sequences coding for the same CDR3. The chain employs TRBV7-9 and TRBJ1-1, with D uncertain. Trimming pared 1 base from V and 0 bases from J, leaving 3 bases between. The CDR3 is made up of 13 amino acids. The germline gives CDR1 SEHNR, CDR2 FQNEAQ (reference sequence). CDR3 region: CASSLVVNTEAFF. The CDR3 DNA follows: TGTGCCAGCAGCTTAGTAGTGAACACTGAAGCTTTCTTT.

V is TRBV6-1 and J is TRBJ2-2; 10 bases are shared with TRBD1. Germline CDR1 reads MNHNS; CDR2 reads SASEGT. The CDR3 consists of 15 residues. J gave up 6 bases and V 6 bases, and 7 bases lay outside the gene matches. This chain's CDR3 is CASSLDRGRAGELFF. CDR3 coding DNA: TGTGCCAGCAGCCTAGACAGGGGGCGCGCCGGGGAGCTGTTTTTT.

This clone was recorded once. The chain recombines TRBV9 with TRBJ2-3, with D hard to call. The CDR3 has 15 amino acids. V lost 0 bases, J lost 2 bases, and 10 bases lay in between. Germline CDR1 is SGDLS and CDR2 is YYNGEE. The chain's CDR3 is CASSVGGNPTDTQYF. The CDR3 DNA follows: TGTGCCAGCAGCGTAGGTGGGAACCCCACAGATACGCAGTATTTT.